This is a list of T cell receptor beta chains from one sample in a study of blood T cell repertoires in COVID-19. Libraries were prepared by immunoSEQ multiplex PCR; TCRdb keeps only in-frame clonotypes and omits some of them. The sample has nearly 250,000 clones, approximately 82% seen once; the top ten hold 1.5% to 2%. The material sequenced was peripheral blood. The receptors were sampled from an elderly woman with acute or convalescent COVID-19. The CDR3 runs from the conserved cysteine through the conserved F or W. A D gene is named only where the DNA matches it firmly. Size is stated for part of the rows, as once, few or many counts, or as a class when the clone is expanded.

CSAELSGELFF | TGCAGTGCAGAACTATCCGGGGAGCTGTTTTTT | NA | TRBJ2-2 | NA | TRBV20-1
CASSYRDRYEQYF | TGTGCCAGCAGTTATCGGGATCGGTACGAGCAGTACTTC | NA | TRBJ2-7 | NA | TRBV6-6
CASSPLSVGQIYEQYF | TGTGCCAGCAGTCCTCTCAGCGTAGGACAGATCTACGAGCAGTACTTC | once | TRBJ2-7 | NA | TRBV27
CSVDSGSGANVLTF | TGCAGCGTTGACTCCGGGTCTGGGGCCAACGTCCTGACTTTC | NA | TRBJ2-6 | NA | TRBV29-1
CASSGGGGFTYGYTF | TGTGCCAGCAGCGGGGGAGGGGGGTTCACCTATGGCTACACCTTC | NA | TRBJ1-2 | NA | TRBV2
CASSPGKQGGEKLFF | TGTGCCAGCAGCCCCGGGAAACAGGGTGGAGAAAAACTGTTTTTT | once | TRBJ1-4 | NA | TRBV5-4
CASSLGTWTGTYEQYF | TGTGCCAGCAGCCTGGGTACCTGGACGGGAACGTACGAGCAGTACTTC | NA | TRBJ2-7 | NA | TRBV14
CAGGGRFYGYTF | TGTGCCGGGGGGGGCCGGTTCTATGGCTACACCTTC | NA | TRBJ1-2 | NA | TRBV6-6
CASGGDRGSQPQHF | TGTGCCAGCGGTGGGGATCGGGGTAGTCAGCCCCAGCATTTT | NA | TRBJ1-5 | NA | TRBV2
CASSDWTGSYEQYF | TGTGCCAGCAGTGATTGGACAGGGTCCTACGAGCAGTACTTC | NA | TRBJ2-7 | TRBD1 | TRBV6-2/TRBV6-3
CASTTGQGVNEAFF | TGTGCCAGTACGACCGGACAGGGGGTGAATGAAGCTTTCTTT | NA | TRBJ1-1 | TRBD1 | TRBV19
CASSLFGDTGYEQYF | TGTGCCAGCAGTTTATTTGGGGATACAGGTTACGAGCAGTACTTC | once | TRBJ2-7 | NA | TRBV28
CASSLGAVREKLFF | TGTGCCAGCAGCCTAGGAGCGGTTCGGGAAAAACTGTTTTTT | NA | TRBJ1-4 | NA | TRBV11-2
CASSQGLLAGQETQYF | TGTGCCAGCAGCCAAGGGCTCCTAGCGGGGCAAGAGACCCAGTACTTC | NA | TRBJ2-5 | TRBD2 | TRBV14
CASSRPTGRGVYEQYF | TGTGCCAGCAGTAGACCGACAGGCCGCGGCGTGTACGAGCAGTACTTC | NA | TRBJ2-7 | NA | TRBV28
CASSPSLRQGIHF | TGTGCCAGCAGCCCCTCCCTAAGGCAGGGGATCCACTTT | NA | TRBJ1-6 | NA | TRBV14
CASSSSTVLGEKLFF | TGTGCCAGCAGTTCGTCGACAGTCTTAGGCGAAAAACTGTTTTTT | NA | TRBJ1-4 | NA | TRBV28
CASSYGRRGGPPSTDTQYF | TGTGCCAGCAGCTACGGGCGGCGGGGGGGCCCCCCTAGCACAGATACGCAGTATTTT | NA | TRBJ2-3 | TRBD2 | TRBV7-6
CASSHFIVITGELFF | TGTGCCAGCAGCCACTTTATCGTTATCACCGGGGAGCTGTTTTTT | NA | TRBJ2-2 | NA | TRBV3-1/TRBV3-2
CASSTGTGFNTEAFF | TGTGCCAGTAGCACCGGGACAGGGTTTAACACTGAAGCTTTCTTT | NA | TRBJ1-1 | TRBD1 | TRBV19